This entry describes one T cell receptor (beta chain). It lacks a known antigen. The sample holds no much larger clone one base away, and base qualities are not on file. The V end loses 4 bases and the J end loses 4 bases, and a stretch of 16 bases separates them. Including the terminal cysteine and phenylalanine, the CDR3 comprises 15 residues. The sequence is cut down to CDR3 DNA, 45 bases in frame from base 1. CDR1 and CDR2 are drawn from the germline V gene: SGHTA, FQGNSA. The sample comes from a study of CD8 T cells in ankylosing spondylitis listed by TCRdb under 2017. Some background on the complete study: To find TCR variants linked to disease, the study profiled T cell receptor beta repertoires in ankylosing spondylitis patients and healthy donors. The whole study cohort included roughly 110 healthy donors and 25 ankylosing spondylitis patients. Peripheral blood samples were taken, and synovial fluid was additionally collected from ankylosing spondylitis patients. The paper's findings and limits, for the study overall: Some of the motif variants had been reported before in the synovial fluid and blood of reactive arthritis patients, a finding that suggests common disease-initiation mechanisms. A CD8+ phenotype was shown by the disease-linked clones, which were found at relatively low frequencies in peripheral blood. A TCR beta motif made up of eight or nine highly homologous amino acid variants appeared to be characteristic of blood from ankylosing spondylitis patients. The disease-linked clones were reported as significantly enriched in matched synovial fluid samples from ankylosing spondylitis patients.

Sequenced using an Illumina HiSeq 2500. Quantitative 5'-RACE with molecular barcodes was used to prepare TCR beta libraries. As for the original processing: A new computational method, built on a probabilistic model of VDJ rearrangement, was used to identify disease-linked TCR variants. TCRdb reprocessed the public reads (quality trimming at Q25 with fastp, clone calling with MiXCR) and kept in-frame beta chains. Every CDR3 protein is listed once, alongside the most common genes and DNA of its rows. TCRdb assigned the V and J calls; the authors' analysis was not used. This sample has roughly 69,000 distinct CDR3 sequences in its table, and approximately 5% of those were observed once. The ten largest clonotypes hold about 2.2% of the sample.

The rearranged segments are TRBV7-2 and TRBJ2-5, with no reliable assignment of the D segment. The clonotype was recovered from a male donor with ankylosing spondylitis or in good health (not recorded which). The sample was blood, either unsorted or a sorted T cell fraction (not recorded which). This receptor carries the CDR3 CASSSKYRSGETQYF. The DNA sequence reads TGTGCCAGCAGCTCCAAATATCGGTCCGGAGAGACCCAGTACTTC.